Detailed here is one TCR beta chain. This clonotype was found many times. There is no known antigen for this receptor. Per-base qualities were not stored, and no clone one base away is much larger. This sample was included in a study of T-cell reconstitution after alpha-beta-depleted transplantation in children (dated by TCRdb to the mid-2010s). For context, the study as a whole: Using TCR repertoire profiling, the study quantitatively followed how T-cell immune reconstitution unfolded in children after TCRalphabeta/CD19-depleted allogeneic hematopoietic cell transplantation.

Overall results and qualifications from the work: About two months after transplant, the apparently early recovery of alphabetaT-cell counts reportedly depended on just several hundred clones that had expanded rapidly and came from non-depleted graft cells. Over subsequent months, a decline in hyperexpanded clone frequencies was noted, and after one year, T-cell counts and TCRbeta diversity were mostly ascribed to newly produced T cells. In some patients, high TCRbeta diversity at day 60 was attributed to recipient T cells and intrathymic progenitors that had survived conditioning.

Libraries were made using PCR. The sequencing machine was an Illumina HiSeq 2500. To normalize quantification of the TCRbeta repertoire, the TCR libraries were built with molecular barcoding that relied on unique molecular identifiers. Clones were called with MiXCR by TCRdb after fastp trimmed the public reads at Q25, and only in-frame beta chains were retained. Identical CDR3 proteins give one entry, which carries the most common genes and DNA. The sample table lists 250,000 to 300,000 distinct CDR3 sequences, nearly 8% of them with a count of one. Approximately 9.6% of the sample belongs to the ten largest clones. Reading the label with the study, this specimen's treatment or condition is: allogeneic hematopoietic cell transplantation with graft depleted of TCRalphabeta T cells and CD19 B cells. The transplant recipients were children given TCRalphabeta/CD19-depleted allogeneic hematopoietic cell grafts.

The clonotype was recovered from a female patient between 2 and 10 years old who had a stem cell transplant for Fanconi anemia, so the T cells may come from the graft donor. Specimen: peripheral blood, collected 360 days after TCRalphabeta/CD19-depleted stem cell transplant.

The nucleotide sequence reads as follows: TGCGCCAGCAGCCTGGAGGGTCGGGGAGAGACCCAGTACTTC. It is translated as CASSLEGRGETQYF. This chain is built from TRBV5-1 and TRBJ2-5; TRBD2 is possibly the D segment (6 matching bases). The CDR3 measures 14 amino acids from cysteine to phenylalanine. Solely the CDR3 DNA is kept, with 42 bases framed from the first base. Cut back by 4 bases and 4 bases, the V and J ends lie 14 bases apart. Reading the germline V gene gives CDR1 SGHRS and CDR2 YFSETQ.